This record looks at one T cell receptor beta chain sequence and its context. As yet, its antigen is unknown. This sample stems from a study of T cell clonotyping in hematopoietic cell transplantation. Study-level points and caveats: Broader posttransplant TCR repertoire diversity was predicted by graft donor and pretransplant recipient Inverse Simpson Index values. After transplant, recipient diversity fell while pathologically expanded clonotypes grew through day 180. Without cell sorting, CD4 versus CD8 contributions remain unresolved.

Recipient blood drawn about 28 days pretransplant and days 30, 100, 180 after. Sequenced by immunoSEQ multiplex PCR; TCRdb stores in-frame clones only, minus some. The sample records around 12,000 clones, about four fifths being singletons. The sequences come from PBMCs, collected 100 days after allogeneic stem cell transplant. The receptor's source is a female patient in her 40s who had an allogeneic stem cell transplant from a related donor, so T cells may come from the graft donor. Some clones in this sample may be carry-over from other donors' samples.

CDR3 in DNA: TGTGCCAGCAGTGAATTTTCGGTTTCAGGGTTCGTGAACACTGAAGCTTTCTTT. The encoded protein is CASSEFSVSGFVNTEAFF. This chain joins TRBV2 and TRBJ1-1, with TRBD1 as a possible D gene (5 bases). CDR3 length: 18 residues. V lost 2 bases and J 0 bases, leaving 19 bases between the germline ends. Germline assignment: CDR1 SNHLY and CDR2 FYNNEI.